Listed here are 15 T cell receptor beta chains from one sample, sequenced in a study of T cell responses to AZD1222 COVID-19 vaccine. Method: immunoSEQ multiplex PCR; TCRdb's copy keeps in-frame clones and lacks some. The sample has about 110,000 clones; over 85% are singletons. This sample comprised peripheral blood, obtained 28 days after the second AZD1222 dose. Source of these receptors: an adult who received the AZD1222 COVID-19 vaccine.

V and J are TRBV20-1 and TRBJ2-7, with TRBD2 identical over 13 bases. CDR1 DFQATT and CDR2 SNEGSKA come from the germline V gene (reference sequence). J gave up 7 bases and V 7 bases, and 1 base lay outside the gene matches. This CDR3 comprises 11 residues. CDR3 in amino acids: CSVTSGGEQYF. CDR3 in DNA: TGCAGTGTGACTAGCGGGGGGGAGCAGTACTTC.

This clone has just one count. This chain joins TRBV5-1 and TRBJ2-7, with TRBD2 identical over 7 bases. There are 15 residues in the CDR3. Germline CDR1 is SGHRS and CDR2 is YFSETQ. The ends lost 0 bases at V and 0 bases at J; junction bases unmatched: 3. The DNA of the CDR3 is TGCGCCAGCAGCTTGGGGCCTAGCGGCTCCTACGAGCAGTACTTC. Its translation: CASSLGPSGSYEQYF. The whole variable domain, filled in from reference TRBV5-1 and TRBJ2-7, reads KAGVTQTPRYLIKTRGQQVTLSCSPISGHRSVSWYQQTPGQGLQFLFEYFSETQRNKGNFPGRFSGRQFSNSRSEMNVSTLELGDSALYLCASSLGPSGSYEQYFGPGTRLTVT.

The chain has TRBV13 and TRBJ1-1, with D unclear. V dropped 5 bases and J dropped 10 bases, with 14 bases sitting between them. This CDR3 has 12 amino acids. Germline V gene sequence: CDR1 PRHDT, CDR2 FYEKMQ (reference sequence). DNA of the CDR3: TGTGCCAGCAGCCCCCCGGACGGAAGAGCTTTCTTT. Protein: CASSPPDGRAFF.

This clone was counted only a few times. V and J are TRBV12-3 or TRBV12-4 and TRBJ2-2; D is ambiguous. This CDR3 has 11 residues. V was cut by 6 bases and J by 3 bases, with 2 bases left in between. The CDR3 sequence is CASSYTGELFF. CDR3 DNA sequence: TGTGCCAGCAGCTACACCGGGGAGCTGTTTTTT.

The chain carries TRBV11-1 and TRBJ2-2; possibly TRBD1 for D (7 bases). The V end was cut by 0 bases, the J end by 5 bases, with 13 bases between. The germline V gene encodes CDR1 SGHAT and CDR2 FQDESV (reference sequence). The CDR3 contains 16 residues. This chain's CDR3 is CASSLAWAGGTGELFF. The CDR3 region has the DNA TGTGCCAGCAGCTTAGCATGGGCAGGGGGGACCGGGGAGCTGTTTTTT.

The chain joins TRBV7-8 to TRBJ1-5; D is ambiguous. Germline CDR1 SGHVS, CDR2 FQNEAQ. The V and J ends lost 0 bases and 0 bases respectively, with 6 bases between them. The CDR3 has 15 amino acids. The CDR3 DNA follows: TGTGCCAGCAGCTTAGCTAGTCATAGCAATCAGCCCCAGCATTTT. Translating gives CASSLASHSNQPQHF.

This chain links TRBV15 with TRBJ1-2; 11 positions agree with TRBD1. The V gene's germline CDR1 is LNHNV and CDR2 YYDKDF (reference sequence). The CDR3 loop spans 15 amino acids. The V segment lost 4 bases and the J segment 8 bases; nucleotides outside the gene matches: 9. The CDR3 protein is CATSTVDRGPRGYTF. The DNA of the CDR3 is TGTGCCACCAGCACTGTGGACAGGGGGCCAAGAGGCTACACCTTC.

This clone was seen only once. The gene calls are TRBV5-6 and TRBJ1-2; TRBD1 matches at 7 bases. This CDR3 region has 16 residues. Germline assignment: CDR1 SGHDT and CDR2 YYEEEE. With 0 bases clipped from V and 2 bases from J, the junction kept 7 bases outside the gene matches. The CDR3 loop reads CASSLGRLTGNYGYTF. The DNA for the CDR3 is TGTGCCAGCAGCTTGGGGCGCCTGACAGGGAACTATGGCTACACCTTC.

The CDR3 here is CASSRDRDSGRYGYTF. The CDR3 DNA reads as TGTGCCAGCAGCAGGGACAGGGACAGTGGGAGGTATGGCTACACCTTC. The genes are TRBV2 and TRBJ1-2; 9 bases fit TRBD1. The CDR3 is made up of 16 amino acids. V lost 6 bases and J lost 5; bases outside the gene matches: 13. Germline CDR1 reads SNHLY; CDR2 reads FYNNEI.

The chain carries TRBV3-1 (or the pseudogene TRBV3-2) and TRBJ1-3; 7 bases agree with TRBD1. The CDR3 spans 15 residues. In germline, CDR1 is LGHDT, CDR2 YNNKEL (reference sequence). The J segment lost 0 bases and the V segment lost 6 bases, leaving 5 bases of the junction unmatched. CDR3 nucleotide sequence: TGTGCCAGCAGTTTCTGGGACAGCTCTGGAAACACCATATATTTT. Encoded protein: CASSFWDSSGNTIYF.

The V call is TRBV7-3, the J call TRBJ1-4, with D perhaps matching TRBD1 (5 bases). The germline V gene has CDR1 SGHTA and CDR2 FQGTGA. The length of the CDR3 is 13 residues. V lost 0 bases and J lost 7, with 6 bases in between. CDR3 loop: CASSLTGGEKLFF. For the CDR3, the DNA is TGTGCCAGCAGCTTAACGGGGGGTGAAAAACTGTTTTTT.

The chain combines TRBV5-1 with TRBJ1-4, with no clear D. V was pared by 4 bases and J by 5 bases, with 6 bases between. This CDR3 spans 12 amino acids. Germline V lookup: CDR1 SGHRS, CDR2 YFSETQ. The CDR3 reads CASSLMNEKLFF. In DNA form, the CDR3 reads TGCGCCAGCAGCCTTATGAATGAAAAACTGTTTTTT.

The chain is built from TRBV5-1 and TRBJ2-6, with D perhaps matching TRBD1 (5 bases). The CDR3 has 15 amino acids. Germline V gene lookup returns CDR1 SGHRS and CDR2 YFSETQ. Trimming took 1 base from V and 2 from J, leaving 7 bases between them. CDR3 sequence: CASSLIRAGANVLTF. The CDR3 DNA follows: TGCGCCAGCAGCTTGATCAGGGCTGGGGCCAACGTCCTGACTTTC.

This chain connects TRBV5-4 to TRBJ2-1; perhaps TRBD2 as D (6 bases). The CDR3 consists of 13 residues. Germline CDR1 SGHNT, CDR2 YYREEE (reference sequence). Trimming shortened V by 2 bases and J by 10 bases, and 13 bases separated the two germline ends. The CDR3 is CASSLVSGLEQFF. The DNA of the CDR3 is TGTGCCAGCAGCTTAGTTAGCGGCCTAGAGCAGTTCTTC.

This chain joins TRBV3-1 (or the pseudogene TRBV3-2) and TRBJ1-5, with TRBD1 identical over 8 bases. The CDR3 loop spans 16 amino acids. The V and J ends lost 4 bases and 3 bases, in that order; junction bases with no gene match: 8. Per germline, CDR1 LGHDT and CDR2 YNNKEL (reference sequence). The DNA for the CDR3 is TGTGCCAGCAGCCCTTCGGGACAGGTGATCAATCAGCCCCAGCATTTT. Translating gives CASSPSGQVINQPQHF.